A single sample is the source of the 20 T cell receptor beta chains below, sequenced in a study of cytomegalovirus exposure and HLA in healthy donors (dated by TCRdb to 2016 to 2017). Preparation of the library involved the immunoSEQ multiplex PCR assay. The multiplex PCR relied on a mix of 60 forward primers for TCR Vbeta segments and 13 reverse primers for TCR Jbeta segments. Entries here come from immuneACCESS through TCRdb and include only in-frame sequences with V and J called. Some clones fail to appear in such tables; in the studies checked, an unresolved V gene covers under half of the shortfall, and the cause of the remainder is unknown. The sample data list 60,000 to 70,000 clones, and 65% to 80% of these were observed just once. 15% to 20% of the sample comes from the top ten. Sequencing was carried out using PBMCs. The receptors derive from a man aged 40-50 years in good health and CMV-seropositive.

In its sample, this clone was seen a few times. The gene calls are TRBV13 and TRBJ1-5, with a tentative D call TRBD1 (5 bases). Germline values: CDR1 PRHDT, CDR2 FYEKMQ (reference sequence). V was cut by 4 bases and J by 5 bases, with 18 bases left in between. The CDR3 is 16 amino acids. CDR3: CASSSSRGGGYQPQHF. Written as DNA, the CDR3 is TGTGCCAGCAGCTCGTCCCGGGGCGGGGGGTATCAGCCCCAGCATTTT.

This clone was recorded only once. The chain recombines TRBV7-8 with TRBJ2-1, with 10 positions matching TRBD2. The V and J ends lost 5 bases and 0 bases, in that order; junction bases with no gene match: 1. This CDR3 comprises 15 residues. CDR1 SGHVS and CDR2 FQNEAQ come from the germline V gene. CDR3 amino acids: CASSRTSGSYNEQFF. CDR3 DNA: TGTGCCAGCAGCCGGACTAGCGGCTCCTACAATGAGCAGTTCTTC.

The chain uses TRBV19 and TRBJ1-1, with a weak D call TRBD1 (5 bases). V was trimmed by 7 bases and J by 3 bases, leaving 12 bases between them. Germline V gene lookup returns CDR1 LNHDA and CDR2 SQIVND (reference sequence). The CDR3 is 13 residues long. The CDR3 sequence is CASTLSRDTEAFF. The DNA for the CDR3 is TGTGCCAGTACCCTTTCCAGGGACACTGAAGCTTTCTTT.

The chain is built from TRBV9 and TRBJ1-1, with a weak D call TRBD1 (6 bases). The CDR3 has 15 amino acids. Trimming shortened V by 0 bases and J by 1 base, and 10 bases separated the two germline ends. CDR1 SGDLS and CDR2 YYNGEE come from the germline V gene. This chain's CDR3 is CASSVAPGANTEAFF. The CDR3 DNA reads TGTGCCAGCAGCGTAGCTCCAGGGGCGAACACTGAAGCTTTCTTT.

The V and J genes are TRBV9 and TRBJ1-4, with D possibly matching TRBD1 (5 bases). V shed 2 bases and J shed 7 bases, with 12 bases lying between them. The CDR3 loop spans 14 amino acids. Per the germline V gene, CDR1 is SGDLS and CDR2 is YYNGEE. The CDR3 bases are TGTGCCAGCAGCGTCGGGCGCGGGGGTGAAAAACTGTTTTTT. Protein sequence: CASSVGRGGEKLFF.

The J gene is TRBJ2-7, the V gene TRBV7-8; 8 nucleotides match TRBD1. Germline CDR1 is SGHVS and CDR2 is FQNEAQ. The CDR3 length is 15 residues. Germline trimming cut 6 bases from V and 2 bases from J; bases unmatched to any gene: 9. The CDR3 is CASSFTDRGPYEQYF. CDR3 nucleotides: TGTGCCAGCAGTTTCACCGACAGGGGCCCCTACGAGCAGTACTTC.

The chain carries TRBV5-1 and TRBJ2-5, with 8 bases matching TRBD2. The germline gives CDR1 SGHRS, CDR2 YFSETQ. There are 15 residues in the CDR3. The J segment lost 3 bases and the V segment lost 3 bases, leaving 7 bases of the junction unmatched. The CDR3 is CASSSLAGGKETQYF. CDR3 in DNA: TGCGCCAGCAGCTCCCTGGCGGGAGGCAAAGAGACCCAGTACTTC.

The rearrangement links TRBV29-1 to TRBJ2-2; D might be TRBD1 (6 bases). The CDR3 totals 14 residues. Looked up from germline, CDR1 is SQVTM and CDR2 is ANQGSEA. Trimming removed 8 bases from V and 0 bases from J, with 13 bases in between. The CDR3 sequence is CSFSGTPNTGELFF. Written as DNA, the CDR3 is TGCAGCTTCTCCGGGACACCGAACACCGGGGAGCTGTTTTTT.

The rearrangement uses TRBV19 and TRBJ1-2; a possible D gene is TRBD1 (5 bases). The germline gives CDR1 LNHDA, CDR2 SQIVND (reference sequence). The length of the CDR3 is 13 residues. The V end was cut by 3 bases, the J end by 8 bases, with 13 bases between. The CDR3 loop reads CASSIPPGQGYTF. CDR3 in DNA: TGTGCCAGTAGTATCCCCCCAGGGCAGGGCTACACCTTC.

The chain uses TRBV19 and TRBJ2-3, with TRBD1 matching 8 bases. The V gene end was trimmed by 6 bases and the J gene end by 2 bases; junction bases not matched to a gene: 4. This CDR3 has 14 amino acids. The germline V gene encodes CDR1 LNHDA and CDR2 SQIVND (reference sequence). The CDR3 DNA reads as TGTGCCAGTAGATGGGACAGGCACACAGATACGCAGTATTTT. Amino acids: CASRWDRHTDTQYF.

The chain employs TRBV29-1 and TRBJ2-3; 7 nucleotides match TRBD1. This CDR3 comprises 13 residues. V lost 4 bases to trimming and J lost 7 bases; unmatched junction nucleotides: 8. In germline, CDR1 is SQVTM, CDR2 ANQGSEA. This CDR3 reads CSVGVTGLNTQYF. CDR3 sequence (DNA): TGCAGCGTTGGGGTGACAGGGTTAAATACGCAGTATTTT.

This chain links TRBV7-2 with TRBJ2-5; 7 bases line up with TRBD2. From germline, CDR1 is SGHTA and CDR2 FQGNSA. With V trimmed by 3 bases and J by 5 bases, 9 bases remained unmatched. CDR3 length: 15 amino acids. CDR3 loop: CASSLGWGGSETQYF. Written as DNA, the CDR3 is TGTGCCAGCAGCTTGGGCTGGGGGGGTTCGGAGACCCAGTACTTC.

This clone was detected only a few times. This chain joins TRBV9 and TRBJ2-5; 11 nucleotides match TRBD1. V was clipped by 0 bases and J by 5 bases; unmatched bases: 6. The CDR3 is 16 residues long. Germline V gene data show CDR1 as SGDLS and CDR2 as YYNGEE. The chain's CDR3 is CASSVAGQGAEETQYF. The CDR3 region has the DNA TGTGCCAGCAGCGTAGCCGGACAGGGGGCCGAGGAGACCCAGTACTTC. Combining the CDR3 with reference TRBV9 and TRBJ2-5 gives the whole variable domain DSGVTQTPKHLITATGQRVTLRCSPRSGDLSVYWYQQSLDQGLQFLIQYYNGEERAKGNILERFSAQQFPDLHSELNLSSLELGDSALYFCASSVAGQGAEETQYFGPGTRLLVL.

The CDR3 sequence: CASSEALRGTEAFF. Written as DNA, the CDR3 is TGTGCCAGCAGTGAAGCGCTTCGGGGCACTGAAGCTTTCTTT. V is TRBV6-1 and J is TRBJ1-1; D gene ambiguous. Looked up from germline, CDR1 is MNHNS and CDR2 is SASEGT. The CDR3 extends over 14 amino acids. Between the trimmed V and J ends, which lost 0 bases and 4 bases, there was a span of 9 bases.

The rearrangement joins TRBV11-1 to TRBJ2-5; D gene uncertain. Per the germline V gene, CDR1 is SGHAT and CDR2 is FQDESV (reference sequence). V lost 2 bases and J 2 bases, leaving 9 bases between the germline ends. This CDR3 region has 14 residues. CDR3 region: CASSLQLLQETQYF. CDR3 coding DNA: TGTGCCAGCAGCTTACAACTTTTGCAAGAGACCCAGTACTTC. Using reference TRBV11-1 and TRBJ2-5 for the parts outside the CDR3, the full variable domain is EAEVAQSPRYKITEKSQAVAFWCDPISGHATLYWYRQILGQGPELLVQFQDESVVDDSQLPKDRFSAERLKGVDSTLKIQPAELGDSAMYLCASSLQLLQETQYFGPGTRLLVL.

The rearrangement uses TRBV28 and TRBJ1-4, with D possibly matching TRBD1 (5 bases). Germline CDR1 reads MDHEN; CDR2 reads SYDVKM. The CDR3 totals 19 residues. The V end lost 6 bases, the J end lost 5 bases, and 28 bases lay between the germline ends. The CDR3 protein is CASSPRVPGRAGPNEKLFF. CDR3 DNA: TGTGCCAGCAGCCCCCGAGTTCCGGGACGAGCGGGGCCAAATGAAAAACTGTTTTTT. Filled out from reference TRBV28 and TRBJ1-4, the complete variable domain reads DVKVTQSSRYLVKRTGEKVFLECVQDMDHENMFWYRQDPGLGLRLIYFSYDVKMKEKGDIPEGYSVSREKKERFSLILESASTNQTSMYLCASSPRVPGRAGPNEKLFFGSGTQLSVL.

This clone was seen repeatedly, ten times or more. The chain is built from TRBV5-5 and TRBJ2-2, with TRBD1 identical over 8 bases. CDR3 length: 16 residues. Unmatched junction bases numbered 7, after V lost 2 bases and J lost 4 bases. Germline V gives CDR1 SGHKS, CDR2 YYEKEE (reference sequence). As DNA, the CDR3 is TGTGCCAGCAGCTTAAAAGGACAGGGAATCACCGGGGAGCTGTTTTTT. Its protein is CASSLKGQGITGELFF.

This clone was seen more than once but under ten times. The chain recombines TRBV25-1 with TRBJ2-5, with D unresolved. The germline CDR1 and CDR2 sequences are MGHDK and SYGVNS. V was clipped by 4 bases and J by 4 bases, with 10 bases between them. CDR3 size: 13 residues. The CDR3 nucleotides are TGTGCCAGCAGTGGACACGAAGGAGAGACCCAGTACTTC. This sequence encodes CASSGHEGETQYF.

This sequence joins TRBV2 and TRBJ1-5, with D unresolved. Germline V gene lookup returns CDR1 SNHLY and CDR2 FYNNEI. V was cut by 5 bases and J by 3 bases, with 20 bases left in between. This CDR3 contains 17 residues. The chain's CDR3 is CASSPGARSRNNQPQHF. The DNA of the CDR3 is TGTGCCAGCAGTCCCGGCGCCCGGTCCAGGAACAATCAGCCCCAGCATTTT.

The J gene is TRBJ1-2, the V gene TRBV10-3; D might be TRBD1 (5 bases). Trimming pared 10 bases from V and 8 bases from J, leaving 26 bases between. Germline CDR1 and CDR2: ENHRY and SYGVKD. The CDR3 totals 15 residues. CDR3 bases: TGTGCCACCCCATCTCAATCACAGACAGACGAAGGCTACACCTTC. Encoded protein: CATPSQSQTDEGYTF.